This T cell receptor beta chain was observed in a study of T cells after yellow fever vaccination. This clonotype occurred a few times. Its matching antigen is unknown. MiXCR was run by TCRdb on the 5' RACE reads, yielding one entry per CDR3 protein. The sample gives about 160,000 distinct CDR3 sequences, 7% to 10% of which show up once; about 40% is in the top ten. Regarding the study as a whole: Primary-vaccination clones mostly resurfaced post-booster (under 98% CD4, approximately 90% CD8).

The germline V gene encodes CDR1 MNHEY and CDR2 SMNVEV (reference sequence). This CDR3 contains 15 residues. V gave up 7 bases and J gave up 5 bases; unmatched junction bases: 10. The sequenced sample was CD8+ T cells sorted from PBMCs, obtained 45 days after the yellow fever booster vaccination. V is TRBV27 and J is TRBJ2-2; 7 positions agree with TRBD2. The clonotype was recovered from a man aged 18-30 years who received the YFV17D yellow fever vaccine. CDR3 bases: TGTGCCAGCACCTTCTTGGGGGGGGATACCGGGGAGCTGTTTTTT. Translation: CASTFLGGDTGELFF.